The rows below give T cell receptor beta chains drawn from one sample of a study of OX40 agonist ivuxolimab in advanced cancers. Sequencing used immunoSEQ multiplex PCR; TCRdb keeps in-frame clones, though not all of them. The sample shows roughly 120,000 clones, 80% to 90% of them seen only once. The starting material was CD4+ or CD8+ T cells sorted from blood, obtained in a trial of the OX40 agonist ivuxolimab. Receptors originate from an adult with an advanced solid tumor such as melanoma, head and neck, liver or kidney cancer. Both conserved end residues are part of each CDR3. D genes are given only for firm matches. Size values are once, few and many counts, or a class for expanded clones, and some rows have none.

D gene	V gene	clone size	J gene	CDR3 protein	CDR3 DNA
TRBD2	TRBV18	-	TRBJ2-5	CASSPGRQQETQYF	TGTGCCAGCTCACCCGGGAGGCAACAAGAGACCCAGTACTTC
-	TRBV6-5	-	TRBJ2-3	CASRSRGPDTQYF	TGTGCCAGCAGATCCCGGGGGCCAGATACGCAGTATTTT
TRBD1	TRBV7-2	-	TRBJ1-4	CASSFQGGTNEKLFF	TGTGCCAGCAGCTTTCAGGGGGGAACTAATGAAAAACTGTTTTTT
-	TRBV18	-	TRBJ2-2	CASSPPTGTGELFF	TGTGCCAGCTCACCACCTACAGGGACCGGGGAGCTGTTTTTT
-	TRBV27	-	TRBJ1-5	CASNPDGDSNQPQHF	TGTGCCAGCAACCCTGACGGGGACAGCAATCAGCCCCAGCATTTT
-	TRBV6-5	few	TRBJ1-6	CASSLSGTVNSPLHF	TGTGCCAGCAGTTTATCCGGGACGGTGAATTCACCCCTCCACTTT
TRBD1	TRBV5-1	-	TRBJ2-7	CASSLGDRVHEQYF	TGCGCCAGCAGCTTGGGGGACAGGGTTCACGAGCAGTACTTC
-	TRBV4-2	few	TRBJ1-1	CASSQGRQTNTEAFF	TGTGCCAGCAGCCAAGGAAGACAGACGAACACTGAAGCTTTCTTT
-	TRBV28	-	TRBJ1-5	CASSPSPSWPAQHF	TGTGCCAGCAGTCCAAGTCCCTCGTGGCCAGCCCAGCATTTT
-	TRBV7-2	-	TRBJ1-5	CASTPTGNQPQHF	TGTGCCAGTACTCCTACAGGGAATCAGCCCCAGCATTTT
-	TRBV10-2	once	TRBJ1-4	CASRDTDNEKLFF	TGCGCCAGCAGGGACACCGATAATGAAAAACTGTTTTTT
-	TRBV28	-	TRBJ1-5	CASISLGVGSHQPQHF	TGTGCCAGCATTAGTTTAGGGGTGGGGAGTCATCAGCCCCAGCATTTT
TRBD2	TRBV28	-	TRBJ2-5	CASSLGTSGYLQETQYF	TGTGCCAGCAGCCTCGGGACTAGCGGGTACCTCCAAGAGACCCAGTACTTC
-	TRBV27	-	TRBJ1-2	CASSFRDSRGYTF	TGTGCCAGCAGTTTCAGAGACTCCCGTGGCTACACCTTC
-	TRBV6-5	-	TRBJ1-5	CASSYSEGNQPQHF	TGTGCCAGCAGTTACTCGGAGGGCAATCAGCCCCAGCATTTT
TRBD1	TRBV18	-	TRBJ2-7	CASSPGRGRSYEQYF	TGTGCCAGCTCACCGGGCAGGGGGCGCTCCTACGAGCAGTACTTC
-	TRBV7-2	-	TRBJ1-4	CASSPRGGHEKLFF	TGTGCCAGCAGTCCCCGGGGGGGGCATGAAAAACTGTTTTTT
-	TRBV10-3	-	TRBJ2-7	CAISDGGERTYEQYF	TGTGCCATCAGTGATGGAGGGGAAAGGACCTACGAGCAGTACTTC
-	TRBV5-1	-	TRBJ1-1	CASSFLPSTELNTEAFF	TGCGCCAGCAGCTTCCTACCGTCGACAGAGTTGAACACTGAAGCTTTCTTT
TRBD2	TRBV2	-	TRBJ2-3	CASSERGLAGGPMGDTQYF	TGTGCCAGCAGTGAACGAGGACTAGCGGGGGGGCCGATGGGAGATACGCAGTATTTT
-	TRBV7-2	-	TRBJ1-1	CASSPLGTEAFF	TGTGCCAGCAGCCCCCTGGGCACTGAAGCTTTCTTT
-	TRBV29-1	-	TRBJ1-4	CSVGQTNEKLFF	TGCAGCGTCGGACAGACTAATGAAAAACTGTTTTTT
-	TRBV18	few	TRBJ2-1	CASSPSMTVNNEQFF	TGTGCCAGCTCACCTAGCATGACAGTCAACAATGAGCAGTTCTTC
-	TRBV28	-	TRBJ1-2	CASSLGAGAFYGYTF	TGTGCCAGCAGTTTAGGGGCAGGGGCTTTCTATGGCTACACCTTC
-	TRBV7-2	-	TRBJ2-1	CASSLASGSPHNEQFF	TGTGCCAGCAGCTTAGCGTCGGGGTCACCCCACAATGAGCAGTTCTTC
-	TRBV27	-	TRBJ2-7	CASSFRDTPDHEQYF	TGTGCCAGCAGCTTCAGGGACACCCCGGACCACGAGCAGTACTTC
-	TRBV14	-	TRBJ2-5	CASSQGLRETQYF	TGTGCCAGCAGCCAAGGGTTAAGGGAGACCCAGTACTTC
-	TRBV30	-	TRBJ1-4	CAWLGQTPPTNEKLFF	TGTGCCTGGCTCGGACAGACTCCCCCAACTAATGAAAAACTGTTTTTT
TRBD1	TRBV7-2	-	TRBJ1-6	CASSLGGGTGNSPLHF	TGTGCCAGCAGCTTAGGGGGCGGGACAGGGAATTCACCCCTCCACTTT
-	TRBV25-1	-	TRBJ1-2	CASSDQLYGYTF	TGTGCCAGCAGTGATCAGCTCTATGGCTACACCTTC